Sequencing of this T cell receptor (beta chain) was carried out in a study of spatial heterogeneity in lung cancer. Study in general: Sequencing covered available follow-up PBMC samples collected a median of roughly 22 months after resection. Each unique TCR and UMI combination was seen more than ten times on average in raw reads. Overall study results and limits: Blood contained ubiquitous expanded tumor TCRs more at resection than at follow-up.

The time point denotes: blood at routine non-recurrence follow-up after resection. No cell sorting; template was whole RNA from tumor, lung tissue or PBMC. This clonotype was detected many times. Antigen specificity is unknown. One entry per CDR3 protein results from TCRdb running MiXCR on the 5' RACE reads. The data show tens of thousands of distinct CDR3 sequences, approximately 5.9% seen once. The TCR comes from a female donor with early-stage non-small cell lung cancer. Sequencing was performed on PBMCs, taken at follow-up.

The CDR3 DNA sequence: TGTGCCAGCAGCTTAGATCAGGGCAGTAACGAGCAGTACTTC. This sequence encodes CASSLDQGSNEQYF. The chain couples TRBV11-2 to TRBJ2-7; weak D call: TRBD1 (5 bases). From germline, CDR1 is SGHAT and CDR2 FQNNGV. V lost 0 bases and J 5 bases, leaving 11 bases between the germline ends. This CDR3 is built from 14 residues. Looking up the rest from reference TRBV11-2 and TRBJ2-7 gives the full variable domain: EAGVAQSPRYKIIEKRQSVAFWCNPISGHATLYWYQQILGQGPKLLIQFQNNGVVDDSQLPKDRFSAERLKGVDSTLKIQPAKLEDSAVYLCASSLDQGSNEQYFGPGTRLTVT.